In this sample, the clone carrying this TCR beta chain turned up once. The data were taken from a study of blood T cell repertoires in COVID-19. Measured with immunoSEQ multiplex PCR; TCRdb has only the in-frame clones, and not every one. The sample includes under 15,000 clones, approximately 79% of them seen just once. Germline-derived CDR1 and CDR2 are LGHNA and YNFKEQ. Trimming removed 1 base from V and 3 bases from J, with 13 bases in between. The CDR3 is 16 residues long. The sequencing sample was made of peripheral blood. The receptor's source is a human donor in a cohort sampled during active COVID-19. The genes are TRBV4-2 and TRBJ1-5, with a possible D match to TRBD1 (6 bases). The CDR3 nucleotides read TGTGCCAGCAGCCAAGGCACAGGACAGTACAATCAGCCCCAGCATTTT. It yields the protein CASSQGTGQYNQPQHF.